Below are 14 T cell receptor beta chains sequenced from a single sample in a study of cytomegalovirus exposure and HLA in healthy donors. Primers: 60 Vbeta forward and 13 Jbeta reverse. Method: immunoSEQ multiplex PCR; TCRdb's copy keeps in-frame clones and lacks some. The sample contains some 160,000 clones, over 75% of which appear only once. Sequencing used PBMCs. These TCRs come from a woman aged 50 to 60 in good health and CMV-seronegative.

V and J are TRBV11-2 and TRBJ2-3; no reliable D call. The CDR3 runs to 18 residues. Germline CDR1 SGHAT, CDR2 FQNNGV. The V end was cut by 4 bases, the J end by 4 bases, with 24 bases between. CDR3 coding DNA: TGTGCCAGCAGCTCGGGTTTGTTAGTAACCTATAGCCCAGATACGCAGTATTTT. This sequence encodes CASSSGLLVTYSPDTQYF. The complete variable domain, with remaining parts taken from reference TRBV11-2 and TRBJ2-3, reads EAGVAQSPRYKIIEKRQSVAFWCNPISGHATLYWYQQILGQGPKLLIQFQNNGVVDDSQLPKDRFSAERLKGVDSTLKIQPAKLEDSAVYLCASSSGLLVTYSPDTQYFGPGTRLTVL.

The J gene is TRBJ2-5, the V gene TRBV19, with D possibly matching TRBD1 (6 bases). CDR3 size: 15 residues. Trimming cost V 5 bases and J 2 bases, with 15 bases left between them. Germline V gene lookup returns CDR1 LNHDA and CDR2 SQIVND (reference sequence). The CDR3 nucleotides read TGTGCCAGTAGTGCCGCCGACAGGATGCAAGAGACCCAGTACTTC. Translating it yields CASSAADRMQETQYF.

This clone was observed once. V usage is TRBV6-1 and J usage is TRBJ2-3; a possible D gene is TRBD2 (5 bases). CDR3 length equals 14 residues. CDR1 is MNHNS, CDR2 SASEGT, per germline. V lost 1 base, J lost 2 bases, and 7 bases lay in between. This chain's CDR3 is CASSEVSDTDTQYF. The CDR3 nucleotides read TGTGCCAGCAGTGAAGTTAGCGACACAGATACGCAGTATTTT.

This clone was detected only a few times. This chain links TRBV7-9 with TRBJ2-3; 7 bases are a match to TRBD1. The CDR3 length is 15 residues. The J segment lost 2 bases and the V segment lost 4 bases, leaving 6 bases of the junction unmatched. Germline V gives CDR1 SEHNR, CDR2 FQNEAQ (reference sequence). CDR3 in DNA: TGTGCCAGCAGCTCCCCGACAGGGATCACAGATACGCAGTATTTT. The encoded protein is CASSSPTGITDTQYF. Full variable domain (remainder filled in from reference TRBV7-9 and TRBJ2-3): DTGVSQNPRHKITKRGQNVTFRCDPISEHNRLYWYRQTLGQGPEFLTYFQNEAQLEKSRLLSDRFSAERPKGSFSTLEIQRTEQGDSAMYLCASSSPTGITDTQYFGPGTRLTVL.

The V call is TRBV27, the J call TRBJ2-2; tentative D call: TRBD2 (6 bases). Germline V gives CDR1 MNHEY, CDR2 SMNVEV (reference sequence). Trimming pared 5 bases from V and 5 bases from J, leaving 18 bases between. The CDR3 contains 16 residues. The CDR3, as DNA: TGTGCCAGCAGTCCCATGGGGGGTTCGAGAACCGGGGAGCTGTTTTTT. This codes for CASSPMGGSRTGELFF.

The genes are TRBV5-4 and TRBJ2-5, with 7 bases aligning to TRBD2. CDR3 length: 15 amino acids. V was clipped by 0 bases and J by 5 bases; unmatched bases: 7. Germline assignment: CDR1 SGHNT and CDR2 YYREEE (reference sequence). CDR3 sequence: CASSLAMGRGETQYF. CDR3 sequence (DNA): TGTGCCAGCAGCTTGGCCATGGGGCGGGGGGAGACCCAGTACTTC.

This chain's CDR3 is CATSRRITGGSNEQYF. In DNA form, the CDR3 reads TGTGCCACCAGCAGAAGAATCACAGGGGGCTCGAACGAGCAGTACTTC. The chain carries TRBV15 and TRBJ2-5, with 9 bases matching TRBD1. The end of the DNA fits TRBJ2-7 better, so the J call may be wrong. Germline loops: CDR1 LNHNV, CDR2 YYDKDF (reference sequence). The CDR3 length is 16 residues.

The CDR3: CASSLATSKETQYF. For the CDR3, the DNA is TGCGCCAGCAGCTTGGCCACTAGCAAGGAGACCCAGTACTTC. The chain has TRBV5-1 and TRBJ2-5, with D possibly being TRBD2 (6 bases). The CDR3 runs to 14 residues. Germline CDR1 reads SGHRS; CDR2 reads YFSETQ. V dropped 0 bases and J dropped 5 bases, with 11 bases sitting between them.

This chain links TRBV7-9 with TRBJ1-2; D remains ambiguous. The V end was cut by 5 bases, the J end by 2 bases, with 15 bases between. The CDR3 is 15 amino acids. Looked up from germline, CDR1 is SEHNR and CDR2 is FQNEAQ (reference sequence). CDR3 residues: CASSHAGYSNYGYTF. CDR3 nucleotides: TGTGCCAGCAGCCACGCGGGCTATTCAAACTATGGCTACACCTTC.

The sample holds a few counts of this clone. V and J are TRBV29-1 and TRBJ2-5; possible D gene TRBD1, 5 bases. The CDR3 sequence is 12 residues long. CDR1 SQVTM and CDR2 ANQGSEA come from the germline V gene. V gave up 7 bases and J gave up 2 bases, with 11 bases separating them. As DNA, the CDR3 is TGCAGCGCCGCAGGGATTCAAGAGACCCAGTACTTC. Translating gives CSAAGIQETQYF.

The CDR3 nucleotides are TGTGCCAGCAGCGTAGATTCAGATTGGTTCAGGGATCAGCCCCAGCATTTT. Protein sequence: CASSVDSDWFRDQPQHF. The chain has TRBV9 and TRBJ1-5; D might be TRBD1 (5 bases). V was clipped by 0 bases and J by 5 bases, with 18 bases between them. Germline CDR1 reads SGDLS; CDR2 reads YYNGEE. The CDR3 is 17 residues long.

The chain has TRBV11-3 and TRBJ2-7; 10 positions match TRBD2. Germline-derived CDR1 and CDR2 are SGHNT and YENEEA. V lost 1 base and J lost 4; bases outside the gene matches: 7. The CDR3 is 16 amino acids. The CDR3 loop is CASSLGLAGGLYEQYF. Here the CDR3 DNA reads TGTGCCAGCAGCTTAGGATTAGCGGGAGGCCTATACGAGCAGTACTTC.

The chain combines TRBV11-1 with TRBJ2-7, with 8 nucleotides matching TRBD1. V dropped 5 bases and J dropped 3; count of bases not matched to a gene: 6. Germline V gene data show CDR1 as SGHAT and CDR2 as FQDESV (reference sequence). The CDR3 extends over 14 amino acids. Here the CDR3 DNA reads TGTGCCAGCAGCCCGGGACAGGCTTACTACGAGCAGTACTTC. Translation gives CASSPGQAYYEQYF.

The J gene is TRBJ1-1, the V gene TRBV7-3, with D possibly TRBD1 on 6 matching bases. The CDR3 contains 14 residues. Trimming cost V 5 bases and J 4 bases, with 14 bases left between them. The V gene's germline CDR1 is SGHTA and CDR2 FQGTGA. Written as DNA, the CDR3 is TGTGCCAGCAGCCCCTCAGGGGAGGGCACTGAAGCTTTCTTT. Its protein product is CASSPSGEGTEAFF.